This T cell receptor beta chain was retrieved from a study of vaccination and CD4 T cells after COVID-19. Study-wide context: Blood was drawn a median 72 days post second dose, range 14 to 241.

The CDR3 contains 20 residues. J lost 1 base, V lost 0 bases, and 12 bases had no gene match. Germline V gives CDR1 LNHNV, CDR2 YYDKDF (reference sequence). Oncomine TCR Beta short-read sequencing was applied to DNA from cultured CD4+ T cells. TCRdb reanalysed the PCR reads using MiXCR and keeps one entry per CDR3 protein. The repertoire consists of 20,000 to 30,000 distinct CDR3 sequences, with about two fifths occurring once and the leading ten covering approximately 4%. The time point is: late sampling 161 to 241 days after vaccination in three convalescent patients. The treatment denotes: approximately 9-day PBMC culture with coronavirus spike peptide pools or control peptides (ViraFEST assay). As concerns this clonotype: Its antigen remains unidentified.

This receptor was taken from a human donor who had recovered from COVID-19. This sample comprised CD4+ T cells from blood, cultured in vitro, obtained about 7 months after SARS-CoV-2 vaccination. The chain has TRBV15 and TRBJ2-1; 10 bases are a match to TRBD1. CDR3 coding DNA: TGTGCCACCAGCAGAGAGGGGGGGACCTGGGACAGGGGATCCTACAATGAGCAGTTCTTC. Protein product: CATSREGGTWDRGSYNEQFF.